This TCR beta chain was sequenced during a study of CD8 T cells in Susac syndrome. A quantity of about 0.5 to 1 ug RNA underwent reverse transcription using random hexamers. Coverage of TCR beta CDR3 amplification by immunoSEQ multiplex PCR extended to 54 Vbeta and 13 Jbeta. MiXCR, applied by TCRdb to the immunoSEQ multiplex PCR reads, yields one record per CDR3 protein. This sample yields approximately 190,000 distinct CDR3 sequences, of which almost 96% are seen a single time; more than 0.08% belongs to the top ten. Through negative isolation, CD4+ and CD8+ T cells were obtained, while TEMRA cells were enriched using FACS. From germline, CDR1 is DFQATT and CDR2 SNEGSKA (reference sequence). The CDR3 consists of 13 residues. Trimming cost V 6 bases and J 8 bases, with 17 bases left between them.

The sample was CD4+ T cells from PBMCs. The TCR originated in a human donor with Susac syndrome. The chain is built from TRBV20-1 and TRBJ2-1; D uncertain. The CDR3 DNA follows: TGCAGTGCCCCTCTGGCTGGCCACCATGAGCAGTTCTTC. Translated, it gives CSAPLAGHHEQFF.